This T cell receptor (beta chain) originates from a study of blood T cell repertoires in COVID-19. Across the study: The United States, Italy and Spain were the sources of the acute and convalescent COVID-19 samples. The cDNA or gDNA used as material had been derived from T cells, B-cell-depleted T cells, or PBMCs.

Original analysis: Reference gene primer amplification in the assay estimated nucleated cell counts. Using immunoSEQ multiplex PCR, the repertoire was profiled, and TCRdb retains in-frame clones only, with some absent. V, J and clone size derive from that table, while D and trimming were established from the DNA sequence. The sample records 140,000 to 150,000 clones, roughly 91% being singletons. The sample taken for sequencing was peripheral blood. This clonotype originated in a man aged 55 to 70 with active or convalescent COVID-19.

As DNA, the CDR3 is TGTGCCAGCAGCTTAGGTCCCTTCAACTATGGCTACACCTTC. Translated, it gives CASSLGPFNYGYTF. The chain carries TRBV7-2 and TRBJ1-2; D gene unclear. V was pared by 1 base and J by 2 bases, with 8 bases between. CDR3 length: 14 amino acids. CDR1 and CDR2 from the germline V gene are SGHTA and FQGNSA.